These 23 T cell receptor beta chains were sequenced from one sample in a study of blood T cell repertoires in COVID-19. Data came from immunoSEQ multiplex PCR; TCRdb stores just in-frame clones and leaves some out. The sample carries over 150,000 clones, around nine tenths recorded once. The sequenced sample was peripheral blood. The origin of the receptors is a woman in her seventies with COVID-19, enrolled during active disease.

A single count supports this clone. J is TRBJ2-7 and V is TRBV6-5, with D possibly being TRBD2 (6 bases). Germline V gene lookup returns CDR1 MNHEY and CDR2 SVGAGI. This CDR3 is built from 13 residues. Trimming pared 7 bases from V and 4 bases from J, leaving 14 bases between. The DNA of the CDR3 is TGTGCCAGCATACGGGGGATTGGGTACGAGCAGTACTTC. Amino acids: CASIRGIGYEQYF.

This chain joins TRBV27 and TRBJ2-5; possibly TRBD1 for D (6 bases). This CDR3 is 14 amino acids long. Trimming took 6 bases from V and 2 from J, leaving 13 bases between them. Per the germline V gene, CDR1 is MNHEY and CDR2 is SMNVEV (reference sequence). CDR3: CASRQTGRQETQYF. The CDR3 nucleotides are TGTGCCAGCAGACAAACAGGGCGGCAAGAGACCCAGTACTTC.

The chain recombines TRBV10-3 with TRBJ2-1; 10 bases fit TRBD2. J lost 7 bases, V lost 6 bases, and 9 bases had no gene match. This CDR3 is 15 amino acids long. Per the germline V gene, CDR1 is ENHRY and CDR2 is SYGVKD. The CDR3 DNA reads TGTGCCATCAGGGACCTAGCGGGAGCTGGAAATGAGCAGTTCTTC. This sequence encodes CAIRDLAGAGNEQFF.

This rearrangement joins TRBV5-8 to TRBJ2-1, with 12 bases matching TRBD2. V was clipped by 4 bases and J by 12 bases; unmatched bases: 11. CDR1 SGHTS and CDR2 YDEGEE come from the germline V gene. The CDR3 length is 15 residues. The CDR3 region has the DNA TGTGCCAGCAGCATCCGACTAGCGGGAGTGAGTGTGCAGTTCTTC. Translating gives CASSIRLAGVSVQFF.

This chain links TRBV5-1 with TRBJ2-5; possibly TRBD2 for D (6 bases). Germline CDR1 is SGHRS and CDR2 is YFSETQ. V dropped 0 bases and J dropped 6 bases, with 21 bases sitting between them. The CDR3 consists of 17 residues. CDR3 in amino acids: CASSLAVIGTGSQTQYF. In DNA form, the CDR3 reads TGCGCCAGCAGCTTGGCGGTCATAGGGACTGGGAGCCAGACCCAGTACTTC.

The rearrangement joins TRBV6-5 to TRBJ1-5, with a weak D call TRBD1 (6 bases). CDR1 is MNHEY and CDR2 is SVGAGI in the germline V gene. CDR3 size: 15 residues. V shed 5 bases and J shed 0 bases, with 11 bases lying between them. CDR3 coding DNA: TGTGCCAGCAGTCAAACGGACAGTAGCAATCAGCCCCAGCATTTT. Translated, it gives CASSQTDSSNQPQHF.

This chain connects TRBV6-2 or TRBV6-3 to TRBJ2-7; the match to TRBD2 covers 8 bases. CDR1 is MNHEY and CDR2 is SVGEGT in the germline V gene. The V and J ends lost 0 bases and 3 bases, in that order; junction bases with no gene match: 10. This CDR3 comprises 17 residues. The CDR3 coding sequence is TGTGCCAGCAGTTACTCGTCCAGCGGGAGCAATAGCTACGAGCAGTACTTC. Protein product: CASSYSSSGSNSYEQYF.

The genes are TRBV9 and TRBJ1-6, with TRBD1 as a possible D gene (6 bases). The CDR3 is 18 residues long. Germline V gene lookup returns CDR1 SGDLS and CDR2 YYNGEE. Deletions cut 4 bases from V and 0 bases from J, with 17 bases between. CDR3 sequence (DNA): TGTGCCAGCAGCCCGTTGGGTTGGGGGCACTCCTATAATTCACCCCTCCACTTT. This codes for CASSPLGWGHSYNSPLHF.

V is TRBV12-3 or TRBV12-4 and J is TRBJ1-1, with a weak D call TRBD1 (5 bases). The CDR3 covers 11 residues. The V and J ends lost 6 bases and 7 bases respectively, with 9 bases between them. DNA for the CDR3: TGTGCCAGCAGGGAGACAGTTGAAGCTTTCTTT. Translated: CASRETVEAFF.

This sequence joins TRBV28 and TRBJ1-2; perhaps TRBD1 as D (5 bases). The CDR3 is 15 amino acids. The germline CDR1 and CDR2 sequences are MDHEN and SYDVKM. The ends were cut back, 9 bases at V and 6 bases at J, with 23 bases in the middle. As DNA, the CDR3 is TGTGCCAGTGTAGGGGAGGGATATGACGCGGATGGCTACACCTTC. Its protein is CASVGEGYDADGYTF.

This rearrangement joins TRBV7-2 to TRBJ2-7; 10 bases agree with TRBD1. Germline V gene sequence: CDR1 SGHTA, CDR2 FQGNSA. CDR3 size: 15 residues. Germline trimming cut 1 base from V and 7 bases from J; bases unmatched to any gene: 7. The CDR3, as DNA: TGTGCCAGCAGCTTAGGCGGGACAGGGGTCGAAGAGCAGTACTTC. Translating gives CASSLGGTGVEEQYF.

V gene TRBV11-2 combines with J gene TRBJ2-5, with D perhaps TRBD1 (6 bases). CDR1 and CDR2 from the germline V gene are SGHAT and FQNNGV. Trimming pared 4 bases from V and 5 bases from J, leaving 14 bases between. The CDR3 consists of 14 residues. CDR3 coding DNA: TGTGCCAGCAGCTCGGCAGGGGTTAGGGAGACCCAGTACTTC. Protein: CASSSAGVRETQYF. Together with reference TRBV11-2 and TRBJ2-5, the CDR3 gives the full variable domain: EAGVAQSPRYKIIEKRQSVAFWCNPISGHATLYWYQQILGQGPKLLIQFQNNGVVDDSQLPKDRFSAERLKGVDSTLKIQPAKLEDSAVYLCASSSAGVRETQYFGPGTRLLVL.

The chain uses TRBV7-2 and TRBJ2-7, with TRBD2 identical over 9 bases. Germline V gene lookup returns CDR1 SGHTA and CDR2 FQGNSA. The CDR3 has 16 amino acids. J gave up 0 bases and V 2 bases, and 5 bases lay outside the gene matches. CDR3 nucleotide sequence: TGTGCCAGCAGCTTAACTATGCGGGAGGGCTCCTACGAGCAGTACTTC. Translated, it gives CASSLTMREGSYEQYF.

This clone was found once. This chain links TRBV19 with TRBJ2-1; 7 bases agree with TRBD1. Germline V gives CDR1 LNHDA, CDR2 SQIVND (reference sequence). J was trimmed by 1 base and V by 4 bases; bases with no gene match: 22. The CDR3 runs to 21 residues. CDR3 in DNA: TGTGCCAGTAGTAGACAGGGATCGGCGACATGGGGCAGATTATCCTACAATGAGCAGTTCTTC. This encodes CASSRQGSATWGRLSYNEQFF.

The rearrangement links TRBV7-2 to TRBJ2-1; 9 nucleotides match TRBD1. The CDR3 covers 15 residues. V shed 5 bases, J shed 4 bases, and the junction held 6 bases outside the gene matches. The germline V gene has CDR1 SGHTA and CDR2 FQGNSA. The CDR3 DNA follows: TGTGCCAGCAGCCCGGGACAGGGTGGATACAATGAGCAGTTCTTC. This codes for CASSPGQGGYNEQFF. Combining the CDR3 with reference TRBV7-2 and TRBJ2-1 gives the whole variable domain GAGVSQSPSNKVTEKGKDVELRCDPISGHTALYWYRQSLGQGLEFLIYFQGNSAPDKSGLPSDRFSAERTGGSVSTLTIQRTQQEDSAVYLCASSPGQGGYNEQFFGPGTRLTVL.

This chain links TRBV27 with TRBJ2-7; weak D call: TRBD2 (7 bases). Trimming removed 0 bases at V and 3 bases at J, with 18 bases between. Germline lookup yields CDR1 MNHEY and CDR2 SMNVEV (reference sequence). This CDR3 is 17 amino acids long. The CDR3 bases are TGTGCCAGCAGTTTATCGATCTCCAGGGGAGGGGTCTACGAGCAGTACTTC. It is translated as CASSLSISRGGVYEQYF.

The rearrangement joins TRBV9 to TRBJ2-3, with D maybe TRBD2 (5 bases). V was shortened by 0 bases and J by 2 bases, with 7 bases between the two germline ends. The germline gives CDR1 SGDLS, CDR2 YYNGEE. This CDR3 is built from 14 residues. CDR3 residues: CASSVGGDTDTQYF. The CDR3, as DNA: TGTGCCAGCAGCGTAGGGGGAGACACAGATACGCAGTATTTT.

J is TRBJ1-2 and V is TRBV27; D might be TRBD1 (5 bases). CDR3 size: 14 residues. From germline, CDR1 is MNHEY and CDR2 SMNVEV (reference sequence). Between the trimmed V and J ends, which lost 2 bases and 3 bases, there was a span of 10 bases. The CDR3 DNA reads as TGTGCCAGCAGTTTAACAGACAGCGACTATGGCTACACCTTC. Its protein product is CASSLTDSDYGYTF.

The V gene is TRBV4-1, the J gene TRBJ2-7; 7 bases line up with TRBD2. The trim removed 2 bases at V and 6 bases at J, leaving 22 bases unmatched. From germline, CDR1 is MGHRA and CDR2 YSYEKL. The CDR3 is 19 amino acids. CDR3: CASSQTGGAFSGYSGEQYF. CDR3 DNA sequence: TGCGCCAGCAGCCAAACGGGGGGTGCCTTTAGCGGGTACTCGGGCGAGCAGTACTTC.

The V and J genes are TRBV5-1 and TRBJ2-3; 7 positions agree with TRBD1. CDR3 length: 15 amino acids. The J segment lost 4 bases and the V segment lost 3 bases, leaving 8 bases of the junction unmatched. The germline gives CDR1 SGHRS, CDR2 YFSETQ. CDR3 loop: CASSSDRAGADTQYF. Written as DNA, the CDR3 is TGCGCCAGCAGCTCCGACAGGGCAGGAGCAGATACGCAGTATTTT. The full variable domain, in which reference TRBV5-1 and TRBJ2-3 provide the parts outside the CDR3, is KAGVTQTPRYLIKTRGQQVTLSCSPISGHRSVSWYQQTPGQGLQFLFEYFSETQRNKGNFPGRFSGRQFSNSRSEMNVSTLELGDSALYLCASSSDRAGADTQYFGPGTRLTVL.

The V and J genes are TRBV9 and TRBJ2-1, with 7 bases that match TRBD1. Germline CDR1 is SGDLS and CDR2 is YYNGEE. The J segment lost 3 bases and the V segment lost 0 bases, leaving 3 bases of the junction unmatched. The CDR3 loop spans 15 amino acids. CDR3 in DNA: TGTGCCAGCAGCGTAGGGGACAGCGACTACAATGAGCAGTTCTTC. Translation: CASSVGDSDYNEQFF. The variable domain in full, with the rest retrieved from reference TRBV9 and TRBJ2-1, is DSGVTQTPKHLITATGQRVTLRCSPRSGDLSVYWYQQSLDQGLQFLIQYYNGEERAKGNILERFSAQQFPDLHSELNLSSLELGDSALYFCASSVGDSDYNEQFFGPGTRLTVL.

The chain carries TRBV6-4 and TRBJ2-4, with D tentatively TRBD1 (5 bases). CDR1 and CDR2 (germline): MRHNA, SNTAGT. This CDR3 region has 18 residues. Trimming removed 0 bases at V and 1 base at J, with 16 bases between. The CDR3 sequence is CASSDSWGRTSAKNIQYF. DNA of the CDR3: TGTGCCAGCAGTGACTCGTGGGGAAGGACATCGGCCAAAAACATTCAGTACTTC.

This chain joins TRBV27 and TRBJ2-1; TRBD2 might be the D (5 bases). The CDR3 is 15 residues long. V was cut by 5 bases and J by 4 bases, with 15 bases left in between. In germline, CDR1 is MNHEY, CDR2 SMNVEV (reference sequence). CDR3 coding DNA: TGTGCCAGCAGTCGGAGGCAGCCGGGGTACAATGAGCAGTTCTTC. Translating it yields CASSRRQPGYNEQFF.